This T cell receptor beta chain was identified during a study of cytotoxic CD8 clonotypes in ibrutinib-treated CLL. Study results and caveats: Baseline levels of clonality went above those of age-matched healthy donors and moved with circulating CD8+ T-cell counts. Private clonotypes, not public ones, expanded at ibrutinib response. Sampling times differed between sustained-remission and progressing patients.

A note on this clone: No antigen is known for it.

PBMCs that had been cryopreserved were the source of about 2 micrograms of genomic DNA for TCR beta libraries. The junction had 6 bases not matched to a gene; V was cut back by 0 bases and J by 7 bases. Germline CDR1 MNHNY, CDR2 SVGAGI (reference sequence). CDR3 length equals 14 residues. Clones were read by immunoSEQ multiplex PCR, and TCRdb kept only the in-frame ones, dropping some. The table includes nearly 85,000 clones, 70% to 80% detected once. V and J are TRBV6-6 and TRBJ2-7, with 7 bases identical to TRBD1. Sequencing used PBMCs, obtained after 12 months of ibrutinib treatment. The TCR was taken from a human donor with chronic lymphocytic leukemia. In nucleotides, the CDR3 is TGTGCCAGCAGTTACTCGGGACAGTCTCGGGAGCAGTACTTC. Its protein is CASSYSGQSREQYF.